Below, 26 T cell receptor beta chains from the same sample are listed, as sequenced in a study of T cell responses to AZD1222 COVID-19 vaccine. Clones were sequenced by immunoSEQ multiplex PCR, and TCRdb holds only the in-frame ones, with some missing. The sample carries over 150,000 clones, around nine tenths recorded once. This specimen was peripheral blood, taken on day 0 of AZD1222 vaccination. All receptors come from an adult in good health.

V gene TRBV6-6 combines with J gene TRBJ2-3, with D maybe TRBD2 (7 bases). Trimming pared 0 bases from V and 3 bases from J, leaving 10 bases between. Germline V gives CDR1 MNHNY, CDR2 SVGAGI (reference sequence). CDR3 length equals 15 residues. CDR3 residues: CASSYSRGGTDTQYF. The CDR3 DNA reads TGTGCCAGCAGTTACTCGAGGGGGGGGACAGATACGCAGTATTTT.

The rearrangement uses TRBV28 and TRBJ1-2, with a weak D call TRBD1 (5 bases). The CDR3 is 15 amino acids. CDR1 is MDHEN and CDR2 is SYDVKM in the germline V gene. The V end was cut by 2 bases, the J end by 4 bases, with 14 bases between. The DNA of the CDR3 is TGTGCCAGCAGTTTAAATCGGCAGGGCGGCTATGGCTACACCTTC. Amino acid sequence: CASSLNRQGGYGYTF.

The chain couples TRBV12-3 or TRBV12-4 to TRBJ1-2; D ambiguous. Trimming left V 2 bases short and J 14 bases short, with 9 bases between. The CDR3 consists of 10 residues. CDR3 DNA: TGTGCCAGCAGTTTACGGGCTTTGACCTTC. Its translation: CASSLRALTF.

This clone has just a few counts. The rearrangement joins TRBV27 to TRBJ2-3; 9 bases fit TRBD1. V lost 2 bases to trimming and J lost 4 bases; unmatched junction nucleotides: 7. The germline gives CDR1 MNHEY, CDR2 SMNVEV (reference sequence). The length of the CDR3 is 16 residues. The CDR3, as DNA: TGTGCCAGCAGTTTAGCCCTACGACAGGGGGCAGATACGCAGTATTTT. Its translation: CASSLALRQGADTQYF.

J is TRBJ1-2 and V is TRBV7-2; no clear D. With 0 bases removed from V and 4 bases from J, the gap between germline ends came to 6 bases. This CDR3 comprises 13 residues. The germline V gene has CDR1 SGHTA and CDR2 FQGNSA. The CDR3 region has the DNA TGTGCCAGCAGCTTAGCCGAGGCCTATGGCTACACCTTC. It encodes CASSLAEAYGYTF.

This chain connects TRBV19 to TRBJ2-1; D is uncertain. This CDR3 region has 15 residues. Germline values: CDR1 LNHDA, CDR2 SQIVND (reference sequence). The V gene lost 4 bases and the J gene lost 0 bases, with 10 bases spanning the gap. CDR3 coding DNA: TGTGCCAGTAGTACCGTCGACCGCTCCTACAATGAGCAGTTCTTC. Amino acids: CASSTVDRSYNEQFF.

The CDR3 DNA reads as TGTGCCAGCAGTTACTCTCGGCAGTCACCCCTCCACTTT. Its protein is CASSYSRQSPLHF. The V gene is TRBV6-5, the J gene TRBJ1-6, with D uncertain. The CDR3 contains 13 residues. V was cut by 0 bases and J by 10 bases, with 7 bases left in between. The germline gives CDR1 MNHEY, CDR2 SVGAGI.

The chain recombines TRBV11-2 with TRBJ2-3, with no clear D. V was shortened by 1 base and J by 2 bases, with 10 bases between the two germline ends. Germline V CDR1 and CDR2: SGHAT, FQNNGV. The CDR3 sequence is 15 residues long. The CDR3 nucleotides are TGTGCCAGCAGCTTAGGGGTGAGGACCACAGATACGCAGTATTTT. It is translated as CASSLGVRTTDTQYF.

This clone was counted only a few times. The chain recombines TRBV5-1 with TRBJ2-7, with D possibly TRBD2 on 6 matching bases. The CDR3 length is 14 residues. The germline V gene encodes CDR1 SGHRS and CDR2 YFSETQ. The V end was cut by 0 bases, the J end by 1 base, with 8 bases between. The chain's CDR3 is CASSLVAASYEQYF. The CDR3 coding sequence is TGCGCCAGCAGCTTGGTAGCGGCATCCTACGAGCAGTACTTC.

The chain has TRBV30 and TRBJ1-4, with D unclear. Germline V gives CDR1 GTSNPN, CDR2 SVGIG (reference sequence). The CDR3 spans 15 residues. Trimming shortened V by 2 bases and J by 0 bases, and 10 bases separated the two germline ends. CDR3 sequence: CAWSSSFATNEKLFF. In DNA form, the CDR3 reads TGTGCCTGGAGTAGTAGTTTTGCAACTAATGAAAAACTGTTTTTT.

The rearrangement links TRBV18 to TRBJ2-1, with a possible D match to TRBD2 (6 bases). Deletions cut 4 bases from V and 7 bases from J, with 14 bases between. This CDR3 is built from 14 residues. Germline CDR1 reads KGHSH; CDR2 reads LQKENI. The CDR3 nucleotides read TGTGCCAGCTCACACGGCGGGGTAGGTAATGAGCAGTTCTTC. It is translated as CASSHGGVGNEQFF.

This sequence joins TRBV15 and TRBJ2-3, with TRBD1 matching over 9 bases. CDR1 is LNHNV and CDR2 is YYDKDF in the germline V gene (reference sequence). After removal of 3 bases from V and 6 bases from J, the junction contained 16 bases not matched to a gene. The CDR3 contains 18 residues. In nucleotides, the CDR3 is TGTGCCACCAGCAGGATCGGGGCCGAGAACAGGGGGCGGGATACGCAGTATTTT. It codes for CATSRIGAENRGRDTQYF.

This clone was observed a handful of times. This CDR3 reads CASSQDGDNEQFF. The CDR3 DNA follows: TGCGCCAGCAGCCAAGATGGGGACAATGAGCAGTTCTTC. The chain uses TRBV4-3 and TRBJ2-1; D gene ambiguous. With 0 bases removed from V and 5 bases from J, the gap between germline ends came to 5 bases. CDR1 and CDR2 (germline): LGHNA, YSLEER. This CDR3 is built from 13 residues.

The gene calls are TRBV7-9 and TRBJ2-1; 11 nucleotides align to TRBD2. CDR1 is SEHNR, CDR2 FQNEAQ, per germline (reference sequence). This CDR3 is built from 16 residues. V trimming: 3 bases; J trimming: 8 bases; junction bases outside the gene matches: 9. CDR3: CASSFLAGGSGDEQFF. The CDR3 coding sequence is TGTGCCAGCAGCTTCCTAGCGGGAGGCTCTGGGGATGAGCAGTTCTTC.

The table lists this clone with a count of one. The chain joins TRBV30 to TRBJ2-7; unclear D gene. Germline CDR1 reads GTSNPN; CDR2 reads SVGIG (reference sequence). Trimming left V 0 bases short and J 4 bases short, with 4 bases between. This CDR3 contains 11 residues. The CDR3 protein is CAWSVQYEQYF. CDR3 bases: TGTGCCTGGAGTGTACAGTACGAGCAGTACTTC.

CDR3 in amino acids: CASGRLTSDTQYF. The DNA for the CDR3 is TGTGCCAGCGGGAGGCTCACCTCAGATACGCAGTATTTT. The V gene is TRBV12-3 or TRBV12-4, the J gene TRBJ2-3, with D perhaps TRBD2 (6 bases). V was cut by 8 bases and J by 4 bases, with 13 bases left in between. The CDR3 has 13 residues.

This clone is a singleton in its sample. The chain has TRBV19 and TRBJ1-5, with D possibly matching TRBD1 (5 bases). CDR1 LNHDA and CDR2 SQIVND come from the germline V gene (reference sequence). The length of the CDR3 is 15 residues. Trimming pared 4 bases from V and 1 base from J, leaving 11 bases between. Here the CDR3 reads CASSKTGVSNQPQHF. CDR3 nucleotides: TGTGCCAGTAGTAAAACAGGAGTAAGCAATCAGCCCCAGCATTTT.

V and J are TRBV5-1 and TRBJ2-7, with a weak D call TRBD2 (5 bases). Trimming removed 4 bases at V and 3 bases at J, with 14 bases between. From germline, CDR1 is SGHRS and CDR2 YFSETQ. The CDR3 loop spans 14 amino acids. CDR3 sequence: CASSPVGADYEQYF. DNA for the CDR3: TGCGCCAGCAGCCCCGTTGGAGCGGACTACGAGCAGTACTTC.

The chain carries TRBV18 and TRBJ2-3, with TRBD1 matching over 8 bases. CDR3 length: 16 residues. Trimming removed 0 bases from V and 3 bases from J; junction bases left unmatched: 5. The V gene's germline CDR1 is KGHSH and CDR2 LQKENI. CDR3 coding DNA: TGTGCCAGCTCACCACCGAGGACAGGGCGAACAGATACGCAGTATTTT. Residues: CASSPPRTGRTDTQYF.

The chain recombines TRBV30 with TRBJ2-2; D might be TRBD2 (5 bases). The CDR3 is made up of 13 amino acids. The germline gives CDR1 GTSNPN, CDR2 SVGIG (reference sequence). The V gene lost 3 bases and the J gene lost 3 bases, with 8 bases spanning the gap. In DNA, the CDR3 is TGTGCCTGGAGGGTGAGGGACACCGGGGAGCTGTTTTTT. Its protein product is CAWRVRDTGELFF.

This clone was seen once. The V and J genes are TRBV30 and TRBJ2-1, with 11 bases lining up with TRBD2. The CDR3 totals 19 residues. The germline V gene has CDR1 GTSNPN and CDR2 SVGIG (reference sequence). The trim removed 3 bases at V and 2 bases at J, leaving 15 bases unmatched. CDR3 residues: CAWSLPGTSGHKPYNEQFF. The DNA of the CDR3 is TGTGCCTGGAGCCTCCCCGGGACTAGCGGCCATAAACCCTACAATGAGCAGTTCTTC.

V is TRBV7-2 and J is TRBJ1-2; D is undetermined. The CDR3 contains 12 residues. With 3 bases removed from V and 6 bases from J, the gap between germline ends came to 8 bases. Germline CDR1 and CDR2: SGHTA and FQGNSA. CDR3 loop: CASSFRTHGYTF. Written as DNA, the CDR3 is TGTGCCAGCAGCTTTCGTACGCATGGCTACACCTTC.

With regard to this clone: Germline and junction disagree at one end, which may indicate a read error. V and J are TRBV7-7 and TRBJ2-2; a possible D gene is TRBD1 (6 bases). There are 16 residues in the CDR3. Germline V gene lookup returns CDR1 SSHAT and CDR2 FNYEAQ (reference sequence). CDR3 in DNA: TGTGCTAGCAGCTTAGGTAGGACAGTGAACACCGGGGAGCTGTTTTTT. Its protein is CASSLGRTVNTGELFF.

The V call is TRBV10-2, the J call TRBJ1-1; the match to TRBD1 covers 7 bases. Trimming removed 7 bases from V and 3 bases from J; junction bases left unmatched: 8. The V gene's germline CDR1 is WSHSY and CDR2 SAAADI. The CDR3 is 14 residues long. CDR3 protein: CASTLDRSDTEAFF. For the CDR3, the DNA is TGCGCCAGCACCCTGGACAGGTCCGACACTGAAGCTTTCTTT.

The rearrangement uses TRBV25-1 and TRBJ2-7; TRBD1 might be the D (6 bases). From germline, CDR1 is MGHDK and CDR2 SYGVNS. The CDR3 is made up of 15 amino acids. Trimming cost V 1 base and J 5 bases, with 15 bases left between them. CDR3 nucleotide sequence: TGTGCCAGCAGTGAATCTCGAGGCAGGGGTCACGAGCAGTACTTC. Translation gives CASSESRGRGHEQYF.

The rearrangement joins TRBV24-1 to TRBJ2-5; D uncertain. V was trimmed by 5 bases and J by 5 bases, leaving 11 bases between them. This CDR3 region has 13 residues. Looked up from germline, CDR1 is KGHDR and CDR2 is SFDVKD. The CDR3 protein is CATSVPGKETQYF. DNA for the CDR3: TGTGCCACCAGTGTCCCAGGCAAGGAGACCCAGTACTTC.